Below, 7 T cell receptor beta chains from the same sample are listed, as sequenced in a study of blood T cell repertoires in COVID-19. Method: immunoSEQ multiplex PCR; TCRdb's copy keeps in-frame clones and lacks some. The data hold 350,000 or so clones, with around 88% observed a single time. Sequenced material: peripheral blood. The receptors here all came from a man younger than 45 with active or convalescent COVID-19.

The CDR3, as DNA: TGTGCCAGCAGCTCCCGGGGGGATGAGCAGTTCTTC. It encodes CASSSRGDEQFF. The chain combines TRBV28 with TRBJ2-1; 7 nucleotides match TRBD2. The germline CDR1 and CDR2 sequences are MDHEN and SYDVKM. This CDR3 spans 12 amino acids. V gave up 6 bases and J gave up 8 bases; unmatched junction bases: 4.

The CDR3 reads CASSTSGTGGNEQYF. In nucleotides, the CDR3 is TGTGCCAGTAGTACCTCCGGGACAGGGGGGAACGAGCAGTACTTC. The chain joins TRBV19 to TRBJ2-7; 11 positions match TRBD1. V shed 4 bases, J shed 5 bases, and the junction held 7 bases outside the gene matches. Germline V lookup: CDR1 LNHDA, CDR2 SQIVND (reference sequence). This CDR3 comprises 15 residues.

This chain joins TRBV7-7 and TRBJ2-1; 8 bases match TRBD2. V was pared by 5 bases and J by 5 bases, with 8 bases of the junction left unmatched. Germline V gene data show CDR1 as SSHAT and CDR2 as FNYEAQ (reference sequence). This CDR3 is 15 amino acids long. The CDR3 is CASSRGTRGDNEQFF. The CDR3 DNA reads as TGTGCCAGCAGCCGCGGGACTAGAGGGGACAATGAGCAGTTCTTC.

This sequence joins TRBV4-3 and TRBJ1-4, with D tentatively TRBD1 (5 bases). With 1 base removed from V and 2 bases from J, the gap between germline ends came to 11 bases. CDR1 is LGHNA and CDR2 is YSLEER in the germline V gene. The length of the CDR3 is 16 residues. The CDR3, as DNA: TGCGCCAGCAGCCAAGGTGCCGCAGGGACTAATGAAAAACTGTTTTTT. It codes for CASSQGAAGTNEKLFF.

V and J are TRBV25-1 and TRBJ1-2; D call uncertain. CDR3 length: 14 amino acids. CDR1 is MGHDK and CDR2 is SYGVNS in the germline V gene. With 4 bases removed from V and 2 bases from J, the gap between germline ends came to 11 bases. The CDR3 sequence: CASSGSDTNYGYTF. The CDR3 nucleotides are TGTGCCAGCAGTGGCTCTGACACCAACTATGGCTACACCTTC.

The chain couples TRBV7-9 to TRBJ2-3; weak D call: TRBD2 (6 bases). V gave up 0 bases and J gave up 6 bases, with 13 bases separating them. From germline, CDR1 is SEHNR and CDR2 FQNEAQ (reference sequence). The CDR3 runs 15 residues. This CDR3 reads CASSLASLARDTQYF. In DNA, the CDR3 is TGTGCCAGCAGCTTAGCATCCCTAGCGAGGGATACGCAGTATTTT.

This sequence joins TRBV2 and TRBJ1-5; 7 bases are a match to TRBD1. Germline V gives CDR1 SNHLY, CDR2 FYNNEI. This CDR3 is 14 amino acids long. V lost 6 bases, J lost 9 bases, and 11 bases stayed unmatched. DNA of the CDR3: TGTGCCAGCAGCCGAGAAGCACAGGGGTGGCCCCAGCATTTT. Protein product: CASSREAQGWPQHF.